This TCR beta chain was sequenced in a study of T cell repertoires in ileal Crohn's disease. The CDR3 spans 13 residues. The germline V gene has CDR1 MNHEY and CDR2 SVGAGI. Trimming pared 5 bases from V and 5 bases from J, leaving 12 bases between. Time point denoted: neoterminal ileum biopsy at postoperative endoscopy, about 6 months after surgery. TCRdb keeps only in-frame clones here, not all; method: immunoSEQ multiplex PCR. Found here are over 8,500 clones, about four fifths of them singletons; the top ten hold roughly 6.9%. Input material: ileal tissue. The chain joins TRBV6-5 to TRBJ1-1; tentative D call: TRBD1 (6 bases). This clonotype originated in an adult with Crohn's disease. CDR3 sequence: CASSQGRRTEAFF. CDR3 sequence (DNA): TGTGCCAGCAGTCAGGGGCGGAGGACTGAAGCTTTCTTT.